This T cell receptor beta chain was recorded in a study of cytomegalovirus exposure and HLA in healthy donors. Germline loops: CDR1 SGHTA, CDR2 FQGNSA. The CDR3 runs to 15 residues. The V and J ends lost 1 base and 0 bases respectively, with 9 bases between them. Turning to this clone: Its specificity is not known.

PCR was performed using 60 Vbeta and 13 Jbeta primers. This table comes from immunoSEQ multiplex PCR, and its TCRdb copy is limited to in-frame clones, with some not included. The sample carries roughly 170,000 clones, about four fifths recorded once. Whole-study results and caveats: The authors enumerated under 200 TCR beta chains as linked to cytomegalovirus. A later analysis, which compared TCR beta chains of equal frequency, found the HLA-associated ones more clonally expanded. Later genetic work tied a missense DCLRE1C variant to beta-chain V and J trimming.

The TCR was taken from a girl aged 5-17 years in good health and CMV-seropositive. Sequenced sample: PBMCs. The gene calls are TRBV7-2 and TRBJ1-1; D is unresolved. The CDR3 is CASSLGRNLNTEAFF. CDR3 coding DNA: TGTGCCAGCAGCTTAGGGCGGAACTTGAACACTGAAGCTTTCTTT.